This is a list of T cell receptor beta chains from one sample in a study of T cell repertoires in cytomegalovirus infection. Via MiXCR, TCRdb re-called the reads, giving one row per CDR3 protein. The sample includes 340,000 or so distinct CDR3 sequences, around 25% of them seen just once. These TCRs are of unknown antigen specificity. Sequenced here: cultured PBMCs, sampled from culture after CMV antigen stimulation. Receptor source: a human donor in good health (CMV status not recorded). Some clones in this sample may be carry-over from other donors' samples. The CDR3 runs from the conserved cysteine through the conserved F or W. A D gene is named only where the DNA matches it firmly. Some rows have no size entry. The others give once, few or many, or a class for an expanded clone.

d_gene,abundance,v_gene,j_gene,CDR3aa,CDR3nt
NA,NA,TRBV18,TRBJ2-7,CASSPNRYEQYF,TGTGCCAGCTCACCAAACCGCTACGAGCAGTACTTC
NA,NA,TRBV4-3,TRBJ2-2,CASSQELSSAGELFF,TGCGCCAGCAGCCAAGAGCTGTCTAGCGCCGGGGAGCTGTTTTTT
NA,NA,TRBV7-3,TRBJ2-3,CASSLGSGTSTDTQYF,TGTGCCAGCAGCTTGGGTTCCGGGACTAGCACAGATACGCAGTATTTT
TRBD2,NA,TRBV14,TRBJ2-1,CASSLAGFYNEQFF,TGTGCCAGCAGCCTAGCGGGATTTTACAATGAGCAGTTCTTC
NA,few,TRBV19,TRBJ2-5,CASSPREGGVRETQYF,TGTGCCAGTAGTCCAAGAGAAGGAGGGGTTCGCGAGACCCAGTACTTC
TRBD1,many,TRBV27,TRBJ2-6,CASRQGASSGANVLTF,TGTGCCAGCAGACAGGGGGCGAGCTCTGGGGCCAACGTCCTGACTTTC
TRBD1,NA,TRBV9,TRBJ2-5,CASSVVEQGALETQYF,TGTGCCAGCAGCGTAGTTGAACAGGGGGCCTTAGAGACCCAGTACTTC
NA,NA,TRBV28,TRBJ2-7,CASSPPRADEQYF,TGTGCCAGCAGCCCTCCTAGGGCCGATGAGCAGTACTTC
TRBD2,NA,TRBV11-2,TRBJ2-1,CASSLEPSGRAGNEQFF,TGTGCCAGCAGCTTAGAGCCTAGCGGGAGGGCCGGGAATGAGCAGTTCTTC
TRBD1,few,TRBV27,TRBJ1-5,CASSLSITGGQPQHF,TGTGCCAGCAGTTTATCGATAACAGGGGGTCAGCCCCAGCATTTT
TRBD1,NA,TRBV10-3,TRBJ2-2,CAIFASIDRGATGELFF,TGTGCCATCTTCGCGAGCATTGACAGGGGTGCCACCGGGGAGCTGTTTTTT
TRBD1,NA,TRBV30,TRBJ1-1,CACQRQGGTEAFF,TGTGCCTGCCAGCGACAGGGTGGAACTGAAGCTTTCTTT
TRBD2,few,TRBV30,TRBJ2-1,CAWSSGTSGAEEQFF,TGTGCCTGGAGTTCGGGGACTAGCGGGGCCGAGGAGCAGTTCTTC
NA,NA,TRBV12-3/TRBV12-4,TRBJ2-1,CASSLGTLSHEQFF,TGTGCCAGCAGTTTAGGGACGCTCAGTCATGAGCAGTTCTTC
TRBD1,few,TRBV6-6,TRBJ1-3,CASSSPPWQGVDGNTIYF,TGTGCCAGCAGTTCCCCCCCATGGCAGGGGGTAGATGGAAACACCATATATTTT
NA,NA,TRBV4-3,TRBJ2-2,CASAGQKNTGELFF,TGCGCCAGCGCAGGGCAGAAGAACACCGGGGAGCTGTTTTTT
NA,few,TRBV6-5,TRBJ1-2,CASKLHKFLNYGYTF,TGTGCCAGCAAGTTACATAAGTTTTTGAACTATGGCTACACCTTC
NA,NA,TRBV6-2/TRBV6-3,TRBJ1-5,CASSRLWVLSNQPQHF,TGTGCCAGCAGTCGACTGTGGGTCCTTAGCAATCAGCCCCAGCATTTT
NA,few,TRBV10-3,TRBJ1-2,CAISERSEVWNYGYTF,TGTGCCATCAGTGAGCGTTCGGAGGTTTGGAACTATGGCTACACCTTC
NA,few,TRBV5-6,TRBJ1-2,CASSLTGSSNYGYTF,TGTGCCAGCAGCTTAACGGGATCTTCTAACTATGGCTACACCTTC
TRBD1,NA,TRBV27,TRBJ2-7,CASSPGQGGYEQYF,TGTGCCAGCAGTCCCGGACAGGGGGGCTACGAGCAGTACTTC
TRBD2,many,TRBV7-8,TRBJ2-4,CASSLAAAGDKNIQYF,TGTGCCAGCAGCTTAGCGGCCGCGGGAGATAAAAACATTCAGTACTTC
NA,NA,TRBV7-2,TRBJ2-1,CASSLRGFDNEQFF,TGTGCCAGCAGCTTAAGAGGGTTCGACAATGAGCAGTTCTTC
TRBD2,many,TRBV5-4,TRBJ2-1,CASSLEGLAGEEQFF,TGTGCCAGCAGCTTGGAAGGACTAGCGGGAGAGGAGCAGTTCTTC
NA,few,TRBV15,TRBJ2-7,CATSSSGSRGDPEQYF,TGTGCCACCAGCTCCTCCGGCTCAAGGGGAGATCCCGAGCAGTACTTC
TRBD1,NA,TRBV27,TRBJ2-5,CATKTFTGGGEETQYF,TGTGCCACCAAGACATTCACAGGGGGCGGCGAAGAGACCCAGTACTTC
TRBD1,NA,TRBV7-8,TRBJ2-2,CASSPRTGRASGELFF,TGTGCCAGCAGCCCCCGGACAGGGCGTGCGTCCGGGGAGCTGTTTTTT
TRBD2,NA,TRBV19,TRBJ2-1,CASSPGTSGSIEQFF,TGTGCCAGTAGTCCCGGGACTAGCGGGAGTATTGAGCAGTTCTTC
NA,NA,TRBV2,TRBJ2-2,CASSPLAREGTGELFF,TGTGCCAGCAGTCCTCTAGCGAGGGAAGGCACCGGGGAGCTGTTTTTT
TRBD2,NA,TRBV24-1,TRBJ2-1,CATSDKLAGRSYNEQFF,TGTGCCACCAGTGATAAACTAGCGGGACGCTCCTACAATGAGCAGTTCTTC
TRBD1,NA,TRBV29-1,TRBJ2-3,CSMRSPDRGISSSTDTQYF,TGCAGCATGAGGAGCCCGGACAGGGGGATCTCTTCTAGCACAGATACGCAGTATTTT
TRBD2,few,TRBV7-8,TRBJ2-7,CASSLGVGGKPYEQYF,TGTGCCAGCAGCTTAGGGGTCGGGGGGAAGCCCTACGAGCAGTACTTC
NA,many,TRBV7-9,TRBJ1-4,CASSPTVGEKLFF,TGTGCCAGCAGCCCGACGGTGGGTGAAAAACTGTTTTTT
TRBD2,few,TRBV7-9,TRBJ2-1,CASSSFRGRRSSYNEQFF,TGTGCCAGCAGCTCATTTCGCGGGAGGAGGAGCTCCTACAATGAGCAGTTCTTC
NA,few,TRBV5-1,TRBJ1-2,CASSPERVDYGYTF,TGCGCCAGCAGCCCTGAAAGGGTGGACTATGGCTACACCTTC
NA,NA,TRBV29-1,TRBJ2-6,CSVERDIDSGANVLTF,TGCAGCGTTGAACGGGACATTGACTCTGGGGCCAACGTCCTGACTTTC
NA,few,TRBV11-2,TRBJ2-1,CASSPQVLSYNEQFF,TGTGCCAGCAGCCCACAGGTTCTCTCCTACAATGAGCAGTTCTTC
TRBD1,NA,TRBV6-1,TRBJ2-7,CASRKAGQGDYEQYF,TGTGCCAGCAGGAAAGCGGGACAGGGGGACTACGAGCAGTACTTC
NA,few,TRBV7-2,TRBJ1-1,CASSSGLRSENTEAFF,TGTGCCAGCAGCTCGGGTCTTCGGAGCGAGAACACTGAAGCTTTCTTT
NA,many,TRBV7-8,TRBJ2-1,CASVGKNTYNEQFF,TGTGCCAGTGTCGGGAAAAATACCTACAATGAGCAGTTCTTC
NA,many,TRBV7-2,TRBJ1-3,CASSQGSGNTIYF,TGTGCCAGCAGCCAGGGCTCTGGAAACACCATATATTTT
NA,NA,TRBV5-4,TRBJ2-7,CASSSYSYEQYF,TGTGCCAGCAGCTCGTACAGCTACGAGCAGTACTTC
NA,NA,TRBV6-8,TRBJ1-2,CASSPREPGYTF,TGTGCCAGCAGTCCCAGGGAACCCGGCTACACCTTC
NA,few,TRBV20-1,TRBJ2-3,CSAREGDTQYF,TGCAGTGCTAGAGAAGGAGATACGCAGTATTTT
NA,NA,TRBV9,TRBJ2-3,CASSPRRGVTDTQYF,TGTGCCAGCAGCCCACGTAGGGGGGTCACAGATACGCAGTATTTT
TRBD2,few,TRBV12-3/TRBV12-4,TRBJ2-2,CASSFGTSGSGELFF,TGTGCCAGCAGCTTCGGGACTAGCGGTTCCGGGGAGCTGTTTTTT
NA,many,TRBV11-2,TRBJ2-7,CASSLGRGRVNEQYF,TGTGCCAGCAGCTTAGGCCGGGGGCGCGTCAACGAGCAGTACTTC
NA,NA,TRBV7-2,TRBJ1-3,CASSLVLGPGNTIYF,TGTGCCAGCAGCTTAGTTCTGGGGCCTGGAAACACCATATATTTT
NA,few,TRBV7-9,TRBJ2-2,CASSQSGGHPGELFF,TGTGCCAGCAGCCAGAGCGGAGGACACCCCGGGGAGCTGTTTTTT
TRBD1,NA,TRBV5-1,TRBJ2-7,CASSLSLSGTGRYEQYF,TGCGCCAGCAGCTTGTCGCTTTCCGGGACAGGGAGGTACGAGCAGTACTTC
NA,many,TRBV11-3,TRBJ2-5,CASEAYTPGTQYF,TGTGCCAGCGAAGCCTATACTCCGGGGACCCAGTACTTC
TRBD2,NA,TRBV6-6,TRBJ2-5,CASSYPAGGEGAQYF,TGTGCCAGCAGTTACCCGGCCGGGGGGGAAGGGGCCCAGTACTTC
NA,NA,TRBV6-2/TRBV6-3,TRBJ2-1,CASSNILSGTADNEQFF,TGTGCCAGCAGTAACATCCTTAGCGGGACAGCTGACAATGAGCAGTTCTTC